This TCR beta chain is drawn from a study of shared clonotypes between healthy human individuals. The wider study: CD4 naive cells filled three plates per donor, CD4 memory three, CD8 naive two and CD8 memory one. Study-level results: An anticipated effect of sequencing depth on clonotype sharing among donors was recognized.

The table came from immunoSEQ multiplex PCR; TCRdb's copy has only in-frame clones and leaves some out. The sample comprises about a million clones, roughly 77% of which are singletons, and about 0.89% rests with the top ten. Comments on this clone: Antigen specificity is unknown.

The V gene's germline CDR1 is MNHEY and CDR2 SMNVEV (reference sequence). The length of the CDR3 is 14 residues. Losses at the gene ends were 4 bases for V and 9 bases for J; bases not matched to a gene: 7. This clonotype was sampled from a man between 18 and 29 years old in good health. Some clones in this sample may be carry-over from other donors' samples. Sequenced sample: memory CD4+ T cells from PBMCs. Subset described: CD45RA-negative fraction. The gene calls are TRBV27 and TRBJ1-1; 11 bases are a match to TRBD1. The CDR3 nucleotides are TGTGCCAGCAGTTCAACTGGGACAGGGGGAAAAGCTTTCTTT. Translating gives CASSSTGTGGKAFF.